This T cell receptor (beta chain) was observed in a study of blood T cell repertoires in COVID-19. Study-wide context: Researchers got acute and convalescent COVID-19 samples from the United States, Italy and Spain.

This clone was detected only once. How the authors handled the data: Reference gene primers were amplified, and this amplification served to estimate nucleated cell counts. Repertoires were generated with immunoSEQ multiplex PCR, while TCRdb's copy carries only in-frame clones and drops some. V, J and clone size reflect that table, while D and trimming were determined from the DNA. Here the sample spans over 300,000 clones, around 89% being singletons. This CDR3 spans 13 amino acids. CDR1 is LNHNV, CDR2 YYDKDF, per germline (reference sequence). Trimming took 1 base from V and 4 from J, leaving 5 bases between them.

The chain employs TRBV15 and TRBJ1-5; D is uncertain. Sequenced input: peripheral blood. This receptor was obtained from a man aged 18 to 29 with active or convalescent COVID-19. This CDR3 reads CATSRGLNQPQHF. The DNA for the CDR3 is TGTGCCACCAGCAGAGGTTTAAATCAGCCCCAGCATTTT.